The sequence of this TCR beta chain was determined in a study of T cell responses to AZD1222 COVID-19 vaccine. V gave up 4 bases and J gave up 15 bases, with 15 bases separating them. Looked up from germline, CDR1 is LGHDT and CDR2 is YNNKEL (reference sequence). CDR3 length: 12 amino acids. Repertoires were generated with immunoSEQ multiplex PCR, while TCRdb's copy carries only in-frame clones and drops some. The table includes 100,000 to 120,000 clones, approximately 90% detected once. Sequenced here: peripheral blood, sampled on day 0 of AZD1222 vaccination. This chain joins TRBV3-1 (or the pseudogene TRBV3-2) and TRBJ2-2; D is possibly TRBD1 (5 bases). This receptor was identified in an adult in good health. The CDR3 reads CASSPAGMKMFF. The CDR3 DNA reads TGTGCCAGCAGCCCCGCAGGGATGAAGATGTTTTTT.